What follows are 2 T cell receptor beta chains derived from one specimen sequenced in a study of tumor and adjacent non-tumor tissue in lung cancer. This sample's RNA came from whole unsorted tissue. The normal lung tissue was taken more than 3 cm from the tumor edge. TCRbeta libraries were built with three rounds of nested PCR, modified from ARM-PCR. TCRdb reprocessed the multiplex PCR reads via MiXCR and lists one record per CDR3 protein. The data hold approximately 90,000 distinct CDR3 sequences, with more than 65% observed a single time. Sequenced material: distant non-tumor lung tissue. These receptors were collected from a woman aged 50 to 60 with non-small cell lung cancer.

As concerns this clonotype: This may come from a read error, since a much larger clone is one base off. The V call is TRBV19, the J call TRBJ2-1; D unresolved. The CDR3 has 16 amino acids. CDR1 and CDR2 (germline): LNHDA, SQIVND (reference sequence). The CDR3 nucleotides read TGTGCCAATAGTATAGCCGGGCACCGCTCCTACAATGAGCAGTTCTTC. As protein: CANSIAGHRSYNEQFF.

Note on this clonotype: A junction end diverges from the germline sequence, so it may reflect a read error. The chain carries TRBV28 and TRBJ2-1; D might be TRBD2 (9 bases). The CDR3 spans 20 residues. The V gene's germline CDR1 is MDHEN and CDR2 SYDVKM. DNA for the CDR3: TGTACCAGCATCCCCACAGGGGGATCAGCCGGCCTAGCGGGGATCAATGAGCAGTTCTTC. Its protein product is CTSIPTGGSAGLAGINEQFF.